The present T cell receptor beta chain was sequenced within a study of CD8+CD57+ T cells in acquired aplastic anemia. Study overall: Sorted cells (CD4+ and CD8+) yielded DNA amounts that averaged approximately 2.9 ug.

Notes on this clonotype: Its antigen is still unknown.

Trimming removed 1 base from V and 2 bases from J, with 9 bases in between. The CDR3 spans 15 residues. Germline V gene sequence: CDR1 SGHTA, CDR2 FQGTGA. Using genomic DNA as the template, TCR beta VDJ and CDR3 profiling was carried out. MiXCR was run by TCRdb on the reads, yielding one entry per CDR3 protein. The repertoire has about 270,000 distinct CDR3 sequences, around 60% of them found once; the top ten carry less than 10%. Study-level findings and limits: CD8+ Simpson's diversity did not differ significantly between patients and controls. Patients and controls turned out to have twenty-nine CD8+ CDR3 sequences in common.

Sequenced: sorted CD4+, CD8+, or CD8+CD57+ T cells (not recorded which) from PBMCs. The origin of this receptor is a human donor with severe aplastic anemia or a healthy control (not recorded which). V and J are TRBV7-3 and TRBJ1-3, with unresolved D. The CDR3 reads CASSLNSDPGNTIYF. The CDR3 DNA is TGTGCCAGCAGCTTAAACAGCGATCCTGGAAACACCATATATTTT.